This T cell receptor beta chain comes out of a study of blood T cells in healthy people across ages. Trimming shortened V by 4 bases and J by 7 bases, and 16 bases separated the two germline ends. This CDR3 is 15 amino acids long. The germline V gene has CDR1 SNHLY and CDR2 FYNNEI. A second about 7 to 12 cycle PCR used barcoded and J-beta primers. There were at least 2.5 million CDR3-containing paired-end reads obtained from each sample. TCRdb re-analysed the 5' RACE reads in MiXCR, keeping a single row per CDR3 protein. Of 1.5 million or so distinct CDR3 sequences in the sample, about 43% were seen once. In regard to this clonotype: The target antigen is unknown.

General study findings and limits: Unsorted PBMCs ruled out conclusive naive versus antigen-experienced comparison.

Per-sample PBMC isolation yielded at least 6.5 million cells. Total RNA, at least 5.5 micrograms per sample, came from PBMCs. The V gene is TRBV2, the J gene TRBJ1-4; D unresolved. This TCR derives from a woman aged 18-29 years in good health. Sequencing was done on a sample of blood. In nucleotides, the CDR3 is TGTGCCAGCAGTGGCTCCGGCGGGCTACGTGAAAAACTGTTTTTT. Its protein is CASSGSGGLREKLFF.